This record looks at one TCR beta chain sequence and its context. Its antigen remains unidentified. Per-base quality was not reported, and no clone a single base away is much larger than it. TCRbeta CDR3 regions were amplified from genomic DNA by means of the immunoSEQ Assay, a bias-controlled multiplex PCR. The authors' pipeline ran thus. The number of nucleated cells in each sample was estimated by amplification of reference gene primers within the assay. To quantify the absolute abundance of each unique TCRbeta CDR3 rearrangement, sequence reads were collapsed and filtered. Productive Simpson clonality was computed per sample as the square root of Simpson's diversity index over productive rearrangements. TCRdb took this table from immuneACCESS and kept in-frame rearrangements with V and J called. Such tables lack part of the clones; where checked against another copy, unresolved V genes explain under half of the gap, and the rest is unexplained. V, J and clone size reflect that table, while D and trimming were determined from the DNA. In this sample the table shows about 320,000 clones, around 88% of which occur a single time. About 1.5% of the sample belongs to the ten largest clones.

These data come from a study of blood T cell repertoires in COVID-19 (dated by TCRdb to the early 2020s). About the full investigation: The collaborator samples originated in the United States, Italy and Spain and spanned the acute and convalescent phases of COVID-19. Nearly every sample came with metadata listing a de-identified subject ID, COVID-19 status, age in years and sex. The repertoires were released in a freely available public database meant as a resource for research on the immune response to SARS-CoV-2. Samples were obtained from the ongoing ImmuneRACE study (first 160 participants) and from 1,000 to 1,500 subjects provided by 6 global collaborators. The dataset comprised deeply sampled blood TCRbeta repertoires from subjects exposed to, actively infected with, or recovered from COVID-19. The prospective study material was composed of cDNA or gDNA derived from T cells, B-cell-depleted T cells, or PBMCs. Where available, HLA class I and class II types were taken from metadata supplied by the sample provider and were not determined by assay-based typing.

One collaborating source in Seattle enrolled patients during active infection and followed them longitudinally through the course of disease. Whole blood was collected in K2EDTA tubes by collaborating institutions according to the institutions' own protocols. For TCRbeta analysis, collaborator samples were shipped as frozen whole blood, as isolated PBMCs, or as DNA extracted from either sample type. The CDR3 starts with the cysteine, ends with the valine, and has 10 residues. Just the 30-base CDR3 DNA is kept, in frame starting at base 1. CDR1 and CDR2 are read off the germline V gene as SNHLY and FYNNEI. Points the paper makes about the study in general: How much clinical and demographic metadata was included differed by source and by participant, and the metadata was provided uncurated.

This chain joins TRBV2 to TRBJ2-7; a tentative D call is TRBD1 (6 bases match). This clonotype was obtained from a young woman with COVID-19, enrolled during active disease. Sequenced: peripheral blood. The DNA sequence follows: TGTGCCAGCAGTAGCAGGGACACCAAAGTC. Its translation is CASSSRDTKV.